The 29 T cell receptor beta chains below all came from one sample that was sequenced in a study of cytomegalovirus exposure and HLA in healthy donors. It was with 60 Vbeta and 13 Jbeta primers that the PCR ran. TCRdb keeps only in-frame clones here, not all; method: immunoSEQ multiplex PCR. The data show about 200,000 clones, roughly 13% seen once. The sequenced sample consisted of PBMCs. Receptor source: a man over 45 in good health and CMV-seropositive.

This clone was picked up a small number of times. The rearrangement uses TRBV6-6 and TRBJ1-2; no definite D call. The CDR3 contains 13 residues. In germline, CDR1 is MNHNY, CDR2 SVGAGI (reference sequence). The V end lost 10 bases, the J end lost 0 bases, and 12 bases lay between the germline ends. In DNA form, the CDR3 reads TGTGCCATCCGCGACTCAGCTAACTATGGCTACACCTTC. Amino acids: CAIRDSANYGYTF.

The rearrangement joins TRBV13 to TRBJ2-7; 10 bases match TRBD2. Germline V gene sequence: CDR1 PRHDT, CDR2 FYEKMQ (reference sequence). J gave up 0 bases and V 4 bases, and 6 bases lay outside the gene matches. The CDR3 has 16 residues. For the CDR3, the DNA is TGTGCCAGCAGCTCCTATAGCGGGGGGTCCTCCTACGAGCAGTACTTC. Translated: CASSSYSGGSSYEQYF.

The sample holds a few counts of this clone. This chain joins TRBV27 and TRBJ2-2; the match to TRBD2 covers 14 bases. The CDR3 sequence is 20 residues long. CDR1 is MNHEY, CDR2 SMNVEV, per germline (reference sequence). V shed 6 bases and J 2 bases; nucleotides not matched to a gene: 14. CDR3 sequence reads: CASSRSAGTSGGVNTGELFF. CDR3 coding DNA: TGTGCCAGCAGCCGGTCGGCCGGGACTAGCGGGGGTGTTAACACCGGGGAGCTGTTTTTT.

This clone was observed a handful of times. The chain is built from TRBV2 and TRBJ2-2; 10 bases fit TRBD1. CDR3 size: 14 residues. Looked up from germline, CDR1 is SNHLY and CDR2 is FYNNEI. J gave up 6 bases and V 7 bases, and 5 bases lay outside the gene matches. Here the CDR3 DNA reads TGTGCCAGCAAACGGACAGGGGGTGCCGGGGAGCTGTTTTTT. Encoded protein: CASKRTGGAGELFF.

This clone has only a few counts. A read error may account for a junction end that differs from germline. This sequence joins TRBV7-2 and TRBJ2-5, with 13 bases lining up with TRBD2. CDR3 length: 13 amino acids. The germline gives CDR1 SGHTA, CDR2 FQGNSA. CDR3 sequence (DNA): TGTGCCAGCAGCCCCGGACTAGCGGGGGACCCGAACTTC. Translating gives CASSPGLAGDPNF.

The chain links TRBV5-1 to TRBJ2-3, with D possibly TRBD2 on 6 matching bases. Germline CDR1 SGHRS, CDR2 YFSETQ. V shed 3 bases and J shed 0 bases, with 8 bases lying between them. The length of the CDR3 is 14 residues. The CDR3 here is CASSSGGSTDTQYF. CDR3 sequence (DNA): TGCGCCAGCAGCTCTGGGGGGAGCACAGATACGCAGTATTTT.

This clone has more than one count but fewer than ten. The genes are TRBV19 and TRBJ2-1; the D is unclear. Trimming removed 5 bases from V and 1 base from J, with 6 bases in between. From germline, CDR1 is LNHDA and CDR2 SQIVND (reference sequence). This CDR3 region has 13 residues. DNA of the CDR3: TGTGCCAGTAGTTACAGTTCCTACAATGAGCAGTTCTTC. Protein: CASSYSSYNEQFF.

This clone was seen more than once but under ten times. The chain carries TRBV27 and TRBJ2-7; 9 nucleotides agree with TRBD1. From germline, CDR1 is MNHEY and CDR2 SMNVEV (reference sequence). This CDR3 contains 13 residues. The V and J ends lost 5 bases and 6 bases, in that order; junction bases with no gene match: 5. As DNA, the CDR3 is TGTGCCAGCAGTCCCGGGACAGGGATCGAGCAGTACTTC. Translation gives CASSPGTGIEQYF.

The CDR3 here is CASSRQGAASPLHF. CDR3 bases: TGTGCCAGTAGCCGACAGGGGGCTGCTTCACCCCTCCACTTT. The V call is TRBV19, the J call TRBJ1-6; 10 bases line up with TRBD1. Germline CDR1 LNHDA, CDR2 SQIVND (reference sequence). After removal of 6 bases from V and 9 bases from J, the junction contained 5 bases not matched to a gene. The CDR3 extends over 14 amino acids.

The genes are TRBV7-6 and TRBJ2-1; TRBD2 aligns across 14 bases. The trim removed 3 bases at V and 6 bases at J, leaving 7 bases unmatched. The germline V gene has CDR1 SGHVS and CDR2 FNYEAQ. CDR3 length: 17 amino acids. Here the CDR3 DNA reads TGTGCCAGCAGCTTTGGACTAGCGGGGGGAGGGGGCAATGAGCAGTTCTTC. Its translation is CASSFGLAGGGGNEQFF.

The chain joins TRBV18 to TRBJ1-1; no reliable D call. Germline-derived CDR1 and CDR2 are KGHSH and LQKENI. Trimming left V 6 bases short and J 5 bases short, with 16 bases between. This CDR3 has 14 amino acids. CDR3: CASSPGRGGTEAFF. Written as DNA, the CDR3 is TGTGCCAGCTCTCCAGGCCGGGGAGGTACTGAAGCTTTCTTT.

This clone turned up a few times. Other DNA sequences within the sample encode an identical CDR3. V and J are TRBV5-6 and TRBJ1-5; tentatively, D is TRBD1 (5 bases). V was clipped by 0 bases and J by 4 bases, with 5 bases between them. The CDR3 has 13 residues. The germline V gene encodes CDR1 SGHDT and CDR2 YYEEEE. The CDR3 DNA sequence: TGTGCCAGCAGCTTGGCAGGGAATCAGCCCCAGCATTTT. Translated, it gives CASSLAGNQPQHF.

The CDR3 protein is CASSDRVYSYEQYF. CDR3 DNA: TGTGCCAGCAGCGACAGGGTATACTCCTACGAGCAGTACTTC. V is TRBV5-4 and J is TRBJ2-7, with TRBD1 matching over 7 bases. The V segment lost 4 bases and the J segment 0 bases; nucleotides outside the gene matches: 4. The CDR3 extends over 14 amino acids. Germline-derived CDR1 and CDR2 are SGHNT and YYREEE (reference sequence). Drawing the rest from reference TRBV5-4 and TRBJ2-7, the complete variable domain is ETGVTQSPTHLIKTRGQQVTLRCSSQSGHNTVSWYQQALGQGPQFIFQYYREEENGRGNFPPRFSGLQFPNYSSELNVNALELDDSALYLCASSDRVYSYEQYFGPGTRLTVT.

J is TRBJ2-5 and V is TRBV6-1; 10 bases are shared with TRBD1. V lost 4 bases, J lost 5 bases, and 7 bases stayed unmatched. Germline CDR1 and CDR2: MNHNS and SASEGT. The CDR3 contains 15 residues. The CDR3, as DNA: TGTGCCAGCAGTGTCGACAGGGGGCCATGGGAGACCCAGTACTTC. Translation gives CASSVDRGPWETQYF.

V and J are TRBV2 and TRBJ2-5; 7 bases agree with TRBD2. This CDR3 region has 15 residues. J gave up 4 bases and V 6 bases, and 11 bases lay outside the gene matches. The germline CDR1 and CDR2 sequences are SNHLY and FYNNEI. CDR3: CASRSKGLGRETQYF. For the CDR3, the DNA is TGTGCCAGCAGATCCAAAGGACTAGGAAGAGAGACCCAGTACTTC.

The chain is built from TRBV2 and TRBJ1-4, with 9 bases fitting TRBD1. The germline V gene has CDR1 SNHLY and CDR2 FYNNEI. The J segment lost 3 bases and the V segment lost 7 bases, leaving 6 bases of the junction unmatched. The CDR3 length is 15 residues. The CDR3 DNA reads as TGTGCCAGCACTCCCTGGACAGGGGCTAATGAAAAACTGTTTTTT. It is translated as CASTPWTGANEKLFF.

The V and J genes are TRBV5-1 and TRBJ2-3; a possible D gene is TRBD2 (7 bases). Trimming cost V 1 base and J 1 base, with 22 bases left between them. Looked up from germline, CDR1 is SGHRS and CDR2 is YFSETQ. This CDR3 comprises 19 residues. CDR3 protein: CASSLRGGAGGVGTDTQYF. In DNA, the CDR3 is TGCGCCAGCAGCTTGAGGGGGGGCGCAGGTGGTGTCGGCACAGATACGCAGTATTTT.

The V gene is TRBV15, the J gene TRBJ2-3; 9 bases match TRBD2. The CDR3 loop spans 16 amino acids. Germline CDR1 is LNHNV and CDR2 is YYDKDF (reference sequence). J lost 3 bases, V lost 3 bases, and 7 bases had no gene match. CDR3 sequence: CATSRRAGGGTDTQYF. The CDR3 nucleotides read TGTGCCACCAGCAGGAGAGCGGGGGGCGGTACAGATACGCAGTATTTT.

The chain is built from TRBV5-4 and TRBJ2-6; D is perhaps TRBD2 (6 bases). The CDR3 totals 14 residues. V lost 7 bases and J lost 4, with 12 bases in between. The germline CDR1 and CDR2 sequences are SGHNT and YYREEE (reference sequence). The CDR3 DNA reads as TGTGCCAGCCAAGGGACTCTGGGGGCCAACGTCCTGACTTTC. Translated: CASQGTLGANVLTF.

The chain's CDR3 is CASLPGWQGLSNYGYTF. The CDR3 coding sequence is TGTGCCAGCCTTCCTGGTTGGCAGGGCCTATCTAACTATGGCTACACCTTC. This chain links TRBV28 with TRBJ1-2; a possible D gene is TRBD1 (5 bases). V lost 8 bases, J lost 0 bases, and 22 bases lay in between. CDR1 and CDR2 (germline): MDHEN, SYDVKM. The CDR3 is made up of 17 amino acids.

This clone has just a few counts. The chain joins TRBV5-1 to TRBJ2-5, with D possibly matching TRBD2 (5 bases). This CDR3 spans 13 amino acids. The germline V gene encodes CDR1 SGHRS and CDR2 YFSETQ. V lost 4 bases, J lost 2 bases, and 9 bases lay in between. CDR3 loop: CASSISGQETQYF. The CDR3 DNA is TGCGCCAGCAGCATCTCGGGGCAAGAGACCCAGTACTTC. The full variable domain, with the rest looked up from reference TRBV5-1 and TRBJ2-5, is KAGVTQTPRYLIKTRGQQVTLSCSPISGHRSVSWYQQTPGQGLQFLFEYFSETQRNKGNFPGRFSGRQFSNSRSEMNVSTLELGDSALYLCASSISGQETQYFGPGTRLLVL.

The chain combines TRBV11-3 with TRBJ2-7; TRBD1 matches at 9 bases. CDR3 size: 15 residues. The germline gives CDR1 SGHNT, CDR2 YENEEA. V gave up 5 bases and J gave up 3 bases; unmatched junction bases: 8. CDR3 DNA sequence: TGTGCCAGCAGCCCCCGGGACAGGGCGAACTACGAGCAGTACTTC. Translating gives CASSPRDRANYEQYF.

This clone was detected only a few times. The J gene is TRBJ1-6, the V gene TRBV10-1, with D unresolved. This CDR3 spans 14 amino acids. V lost 4 bases and J 12 bases, leaving 16 bases between the germline ends. Germline assignment: CDR1 WNHNN and CDR2 SYGVQD (reference sequence). Here the CDR3 reads CASSGVRCYQPLHF. The CDR3 DNA follows: TGCGCCAGCAGTGGCGTTAGATGCTATCAACCCCTCCACTTT.

The J gene is TRBJ1-6, the V gene TRBV30; D is uncertain. Germline CDR1 is GTSNPN and CDR2 is SVGIG (reference sequence). Trimming left V 3 bases short and J 11 bases short, with 11 bases between. The CDR3 totals 12 residues. The CDR3 sequence is CAWRVAGAPLHF. Written as DNA, the CDR3 is TGTGCCTGGAGGGTGGCAGGCGCACCCCTCCACTTT. The full variable domain, with the rest looked up from reference TRBV30 and TRBJ1-6, is SQTIHQWPATLVQPVGSPLSLECTVEGTSNPNLYWYRQAAGRGLQLLFYSVGIGQISSEVPQNLSASRPQDRQFILSSKKLLLSDSGFYLCAWRVAGAPLHFGNGTRLTVT.

This chain connects TRBV5-1 to TRBJ2-5, with 10 bases identical to TRBD2. V lost 4 bases to trimming and J lost 1 base; unmatched junction nucleotides: 4. Looked up from germline, CDR1 is SGHRS and CDR2 is YFSETQ. This CDR3 is 15 amino acids long. This CDR3 is CASSRLAGRQETQYF. The CDR3 DNA reads as TGCGCCAGCAGCCGACTAGCGGGCCGCCAAGAGACCCAGTACTTC. The full variable domain, with the rest looked up from reference TRBV5-1 and TRBJ2-5, is KAGVTQTPRYLIKTRGQQVTLSCSPISGHRSVSWYQQTPGQGLQFLFEYFSETQRNKGNFPGRFSGRQFSNSRSEMNVSTLELGDSALYLCASSRLAGRQETQYFGPGTRLLVL.

This chain joins TRBV15 and TRBJ2-3; no definite D call. Looked up from germline, CDR1 is LNHNV and CDR2 is YYDKDF (reference sequence). The CDR3 loop spans 14 amino acids. V gave up 3 bases and J gave up 1 base, with 8 bases separating them. The CDR3 DNA reads as TGTGCCACCAGCAGGGCCCGGGGCACAGATACGCAGTATTTT. This codes for CATSRARGTDTQYF.

This clone has just a few counts. The chain carries TRBV12-5 and TRBJ2-2; the match to TRBD1 covers 8 bases. This CDR3 is built from 15 residues. Per the germline V gene, CDR1 is LGHNT and CDR2 is FRNRAP. The junction had 4 bases not matched to a gene; V was cut back by 6 bases and J by 1 base. The CDR3 region has the DNA TGTGCTAGTGGGTTGACAGGGGAGAACACCGGGGAGCTGTTTTTT. As protein: CASGLTGENTGELFF. The full variable domain, rest sourced from reference TRBV12-5 and TRBJ2-2, is DARVTQTPRHKVTEMGQEVTMRCQPILGHNTVFWYRQTMMQGLELLAYFRNRAPLDDSGMPKDRFSAEMPDATLATLKIQPSEPRDSAVYFCASGLTGENTGELFFGEGSRLTVL.

This clone was picked up a small number of times. V usage is TRBV2 and J usage is TRBJ1-1, with D tentatively TRBD1 (6 bases). Germline loops: CDR1 SNHLY, CDR2 FYNNEI. Trimming pared 3 bases from V and 7 bases from J, leaving 12 bases between. This CDR3 contains 13 residues. The CDR3: CASSEDSRGEAFF. The CDR3 DNA sequence: TGTGCCAGCAGTGAGGACAGCCGGGGTGAAGCTTTCTTT. Using reference TRBV2 and TRBJ1-1 for the parts outside the CDR3, the full variable domain is EPEVTQTPSHQVTQMGQEVILRCVPISNHLYFYWYRQILGQKVEFLVSFYNNEISEKSEIFDDQFSVERPDGSNFTLKIRSTKLEDSAMYFCASSEDSRGEAFFGQGTRLTVV.

The sample holds a few counts of this clone. V usage is TRBV14 and J usage is TRBJ2-1; perhaps TRBD1 as D (5 bases). The CDR3 has 16 amino acids. CDR1 SGHDN and CDR2 FVKESK come from the germline V gene. The ends were cut back, 0 bases at V and 8 bases at J, with 17 bases in the middle. The CDR3 DNA sequence: TGTGCCAGCAGCCAAGATGGGTTCAGGGTGGGCGATGAGCAGTTCTTC. Encoded protein: CASSQDGFRVGDEQFF. Full variable domain (outside the CDR3, taken from reference TRBV14 and TRBJ2-1): EAGVTQFPSHSVIEKGQTVTLRCDPISGHDNLYWYRRVMGKEIKFLLHFVKESKQDESGMPNNRFLAERTGGTYSTLKVQPAELEDSGVYFCASSQDGFRVGDEQFFGPGTRLTVL.